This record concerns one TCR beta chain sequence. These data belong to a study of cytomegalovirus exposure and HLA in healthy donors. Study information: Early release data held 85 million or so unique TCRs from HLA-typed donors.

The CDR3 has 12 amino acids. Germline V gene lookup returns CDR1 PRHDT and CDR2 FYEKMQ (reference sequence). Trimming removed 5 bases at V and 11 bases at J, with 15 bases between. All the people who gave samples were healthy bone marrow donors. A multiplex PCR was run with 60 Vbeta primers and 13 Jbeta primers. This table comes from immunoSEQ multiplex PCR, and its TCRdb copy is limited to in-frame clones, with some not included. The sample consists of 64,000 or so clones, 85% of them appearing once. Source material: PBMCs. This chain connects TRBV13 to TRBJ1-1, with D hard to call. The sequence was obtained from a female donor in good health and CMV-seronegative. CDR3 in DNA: TGTGCCAGCAGCAGCTCAGGTCTTAGGGCTTTCTTT. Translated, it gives CASSSSGLRAFF.